These 9 T cell receptor beta chains were all obtained from the same sample, sequenced in a study of early T cells in non-severe SARS-CoV-2 infection. TCRdb recomputed calls from the 5' RACE reads with MiXCR, one row per CDR3 protein. The data contain about 86,000 distinct CDR3 sequences, around 14% of them singletons. What was sequenced was whole blood. The receptor source for this set is an adult who was a healthcare worker with PCR-confirmed SARS-CoV-2 infection or an uninfected control (not recorded which).

In DNA form, the CDR3 reads TGTGCCAGCAGGGACAGGGCCACCTCTGGAAACACCATATATTTT. This encodes CASRDRATSGNTIYF. The chain combines TRBV2 with TRBJ1-3; 8 positions agree with TRBD1. Germline CDR1 SNHLY, CDR2 FYNNEI. The J segment lost 0 bases and the V segment lost 6 bases, leaving 4 bases of the junction unmatched. The length of the CDR3 is 15 residues.

The chain couples TRBV20-1 to TRBJ1-5; 7 bases fit TRBD1. Unmatched junction bases numbered 17, after V lost 6 bases and J lost 0 bases. CDR1 DFQATT and CDR2 SNEGSKA come from the germline V gene (reference sequence). This CDR3 has 18 amino acids. The CDR3 region is CSAHRGSGPINSNQPQHF. The CDR3 DNA is TGCAGTGCCCACAGGGGATCGGGCCCGATAAATAGCAATCAGCCCCAGCATTTT.

This clonotype has ten or more counts. The chain carries TRBV19 and TRBJ1-1; D is ambiguous. This CDR3 has 20 amino acids. The germline CDR1 and CDR2 sequences are LNHDA and SQIVND (reference sequence). V lost 1 base and J lost 3, with 27 bases in between. The CDR3 DNA sequence: TGTGCCAGTAGTATAGTAGGGTGGGCGCGCGGACCCATGTTGTACACTGAAGCTTTCTTT. Translated, it gives CASSIVGWARGPMLYTEAFF.

This clonotype was seen repeatedly, ten times or more. The CDR3 DNA sequence: TGTGCCATCAGTGTGTTCACAGGCGAAGAATCTAACTATGGCTACACCTTC. Protein: CAISVFTGEESNYGYTF. The J gene is TRBJ1-2, the V gene TRBV10-3, with a possible D match to TRBD1 (5 bases). CDR1 is ENHRY, CDR2 SYGVKD, per germline. The ends were cut back, 4 bases at V and 0 bases at J, with 18 bases in the middle. This CDR3 has 17 amino acids.

This clonotype has more than one count but fewer than ten. The V gene is TRBV29-1, the J gene TRBJ2-1; 10 nucleotides match TRBD1. The germline V gene has CDR1 SQVTM and CDR2 ANQGSEA. The CDR3 is 14 amino acids. The junction had 4 bases not matched to a gene; V was cut back by 1 base and J by 7 bases. CDR3 sequence reads: CSVEARDRGNEQFF. The CDR3 DNA reads as TGCAGCGTTGAAGCTCGGGACAGGGGAAATGAGCAGTTCTTC.

V is TRBV11-2 and J is TRBJ2-1; no firm D call. The CDR3 spans 11 residues. Trimming left V 5 bases short and J 10 bases short, with 9 bases between. Germline values: CDR1 SGHAT, CDR2 FQNNGV. The CDR3: CASSDLGEQFF. In nucleotides, the CDR3 is TGTGCCAGCAGCGATTTAGGGGAGCAGTTCTTC. Full variable domain (remainder filled in from reference TRBV11-2 and TRBJ2-1): EAGVAQSPRYKIIEKRQSVAFWCNPISGHATLYWYQQILGQGPKLLIQFQNNGVVDDSQLPKDRFSAERLKGVDSTLKIQPAKLEDSAVYLCASSDLGEQFFGPGTRLTVL.

This clonotype was seen a few times. V usage is TRBV5-6 and J usage is TRBJ2-7; either TRBD1 or TRBD2 may supply D (6 bases each). The CDR3 has 13 residues. CDR1 and CDR2 from the germline V gene are SGHDT and YYEEEE. V was pared by 9 bases and J by 2 bases, with 15 bases between. As DNA, the CDR3 is TGTGCCACAGCACGGGGGCTGACCTACGAGCAGTACTTC. Translation: CATARGLTYEQYF.

This clonotype was observed at least ten times. This chain uses TRBV7-9 with TRBJ1-1; the D gene is possibly TRBD1 (5 bases). Trimming pared 5 bases from V and 8 bases from J, leaving 12 bases between. The CDR3 spans 12 residues. Germline V lookup: CDR1 SEHNR, CDR2 FQNEAQ (reference sequence). The CDR3 spells CASSPREGEAFF. The CDR3 DNA is TGTGCCAGCAGCCCTAGGGAGGGGGAAGCTTTCTTT.

This clonotype was detected ten times or more. This sequence joins TRBV7-9 and TRBJ1-1, with a possible D match to TRBD1 (5 bases). Germline V gene lookup returns CDR1 SEHNR and CDR2 FQNEAQ (reference sequence). This CDR3 comprises 15 residues. V lost 3 bases to trimming and J lost 0 bases, with 11 bases between them. CDR3: CASSLGTGMNTEAFF. In DNA, the CDR3 is TGTGCCAGCAGCTTGGGGACGGGGATGAACACTGAAGCTTTCTTT.